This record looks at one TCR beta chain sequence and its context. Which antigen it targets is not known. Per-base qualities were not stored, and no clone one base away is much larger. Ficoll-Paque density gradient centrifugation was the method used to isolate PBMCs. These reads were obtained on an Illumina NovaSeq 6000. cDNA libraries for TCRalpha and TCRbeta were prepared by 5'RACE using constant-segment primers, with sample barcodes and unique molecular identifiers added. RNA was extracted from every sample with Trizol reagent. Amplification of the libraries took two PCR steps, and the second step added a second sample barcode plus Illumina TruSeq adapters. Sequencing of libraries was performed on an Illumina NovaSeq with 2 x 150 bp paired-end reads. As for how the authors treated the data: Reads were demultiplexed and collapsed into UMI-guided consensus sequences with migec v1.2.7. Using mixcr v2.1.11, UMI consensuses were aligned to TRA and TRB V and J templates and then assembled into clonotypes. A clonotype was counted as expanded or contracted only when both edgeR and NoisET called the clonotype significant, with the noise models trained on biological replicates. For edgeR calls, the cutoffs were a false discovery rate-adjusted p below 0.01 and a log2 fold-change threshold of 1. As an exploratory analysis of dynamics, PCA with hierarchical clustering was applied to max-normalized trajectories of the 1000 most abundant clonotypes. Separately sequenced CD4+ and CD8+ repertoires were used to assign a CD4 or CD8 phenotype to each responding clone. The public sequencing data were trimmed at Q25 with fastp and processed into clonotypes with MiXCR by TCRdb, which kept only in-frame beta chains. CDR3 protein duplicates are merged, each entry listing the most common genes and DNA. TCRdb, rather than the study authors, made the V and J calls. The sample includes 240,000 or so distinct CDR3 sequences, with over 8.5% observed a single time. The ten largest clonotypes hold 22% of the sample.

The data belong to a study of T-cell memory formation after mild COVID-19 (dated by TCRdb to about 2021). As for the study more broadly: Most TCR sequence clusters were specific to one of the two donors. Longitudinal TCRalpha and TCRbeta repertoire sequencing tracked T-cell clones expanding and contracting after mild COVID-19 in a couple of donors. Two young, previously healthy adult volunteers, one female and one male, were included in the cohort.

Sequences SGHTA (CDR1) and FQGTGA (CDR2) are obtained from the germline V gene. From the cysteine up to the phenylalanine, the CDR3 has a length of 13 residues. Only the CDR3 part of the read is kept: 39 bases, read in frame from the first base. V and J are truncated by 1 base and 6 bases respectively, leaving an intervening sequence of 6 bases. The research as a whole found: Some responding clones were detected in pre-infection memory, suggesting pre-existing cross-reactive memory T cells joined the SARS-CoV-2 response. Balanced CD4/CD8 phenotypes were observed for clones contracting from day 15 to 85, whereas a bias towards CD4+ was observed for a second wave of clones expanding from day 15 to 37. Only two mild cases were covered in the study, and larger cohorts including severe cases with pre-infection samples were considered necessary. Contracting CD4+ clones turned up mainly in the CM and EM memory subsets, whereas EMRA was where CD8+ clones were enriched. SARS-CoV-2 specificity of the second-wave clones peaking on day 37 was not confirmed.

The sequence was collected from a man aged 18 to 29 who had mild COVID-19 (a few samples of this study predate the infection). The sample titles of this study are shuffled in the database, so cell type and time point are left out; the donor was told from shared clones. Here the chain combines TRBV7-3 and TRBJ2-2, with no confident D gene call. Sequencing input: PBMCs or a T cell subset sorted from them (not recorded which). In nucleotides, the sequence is TGTGCCAGCAGCTTAAACTTTCCCGGGGAGCTGTTTTTT. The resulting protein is CASSLNFPGELFF.